A selection of T cell receptor beta chains follows, all from one sample in a study of vaccination and CD4 T cells after COVID-19. TCRdb processed the PCR reads anew with MiXCR; each CDR3 protein has one entry. This table holds roughly 12,000 distinct CDR3 sequences, approximately 64% found once. These receptors have no identified antigens. The sample here was CD4+ T cells from blood, cultured in vitro, taken before SARS-CoV-2 vaccination. The receptors originated from a human donor who had recovered from COVID-19. Each CDR3 is given with its conserved first and last residue. The D gene is left open where the match is weak. Part of the rows lack a size; the others show once, few, many or a class for expanded clones.

V	J	D	size	DNA	CDR3
TRBV27	TRBJ2-1	NA	NA	TGTGCCAGCAGTCTCGGACTGCTTAACAATGAGCAGTTCTTC	CASSLGLLNNEQFF
TRBV19	TRBJ1-2	NA	few	TGTGCCAGTAGTATAGGAGTGAACTATGGCTACACCTTC	CASSIGVNYGYTF
TRBV20-1	TRBJ2-2	NA	few	TGCAGTGCTAGTCAGGGCCTTGGCACCGGGGAGCTGTTTTTT	CSASQGLGTGELFF
TRBV20-1	TRBJ2-5	TRBD2	NA	TGCAGTGCTAGAGATTTTTTGCCGGCGGGGGGACGGGGTGAGACCCAGTACTTC	CSARDFLPAGGRGETQYF
TRBV29-1	TRBJ2-7	NA	NA	TGCAGCGTTGCGGGGCGTACAAAAAGTGACGAGCAGTACTTC	CSVAGRTKSDEQYF
TRBV6-1	TRBJ2-1	TRBD1	once	TGTGCCAGCAGTGCCGGGACAGGGGCGGTTGAGCAGTTCTTC	CASSAGTGAVEQFF
TRBV6-2/TRBV6-3	TRBJ1-2	NA	few	TGTGCCAGCAGTTACTACCGCAGTGGGACGGCAAGCTACACCTTC	CASSYYRSGTASYTF
TRBV19	TRBJ1-2	NA	few	TGTGCCAGTAGGGATACTAACTATGGCTACACCTTC	CASRDTNYGYTF
TRBV10-3	TRBJ2-7	NA	once	TGTGCCATCAGTACAGGTTACGAGCAGTACTTC	CAISTGYEQYF
TRBV11-3	TRBJ1-3	NA	NA	TGTGCCAGCAGCTCACTGAGAGGAAACACCATATATTTT	CASSSLRGNTIYF
TRBV24-1	TRBJ2-3	NA	few	TGTGCCACCAGTGATTCCCTCGGGCTAGCTACAGATACGCAGTATTTT	CATSDSLGLATDTQYF
TRBV15	TRBJ2-2	NA	NA	TGTGCCACCAGCAGAGCTCCCGGGGAGGAGCTGTTTTTT	CATSRAPGEELFF
TRBV7-2	TRBJ1-5	NA	NA	TGTGCCAGCAGCTTATTATCGGGTTTCAATCAGCCCCAGCATTTT	CASSLLSGFNQPQHF
TRBV19	TRBJ1-1	NA	NA	TGTGCCAGTACAGGGTTAAACACTGAAGCTTTCTTT	CASTGLNTEAFF
TRBV7-2	TRBJ2-7	TRBD1	few	TGTGCCAGCAGCGCGGGACAGGGATCCTACGAGCAGTACTTC	CASSAGQGSYEQYF
TRBV19	TRBJ1-2	NA	NA	TGTGCCAGTAGTCCCGGGGGGACGTCCTCCTATGGCTACACCTTC	CASSPGGTSSYGYTF
TRBV7-3	TRBJ2-1	NA	NA	TGTGCCAGCAGCGAGGGTCAATCACTAAACAATGAGCAGTTCTTC	CASSEGQSLNNEQFF
TRBV6-2/TRBV6-3	TRBJ2-1	NA	once	TGTGCCAGCAGTTACTCCCTCGGGACTCTCGACAATGAGCAGTTCTTC	CASSYSLGTLDNEQFF